The text below deals with one T cell receptor (beta chain). This specimen belongs to a study of blood T cell repertoires in COVID-19. Seattle researchers signed up patients amid active infection and tracked them longitudinally. There are 14 residues in the CDR3. The V end was cut by 1 base, the J end by 8 bases, with 14 bases between. From germline, CDR1 is SEHNR and CDR2 FQNEAQ (reference sequence). Sequenced by immunoSEQ multiplex PCR; TCRdb stores in-frame clones only, minus some. The sample contains about 160,000 clones, approximately 79% of which appear only once. This receptor was obtained from a middle-aged woman with COVID-19, enrolled during active disease. J is TRBJ1-2 and V is TRBV7-9; D not certain. Sequenced: peripheral blood. The DNA for the CDR3 is TGTGCCAGCAGCTTAGTAGGCACAGACAAAGGCTACACCTTC. It encodes CASSLVGTDKGYTF.